The entry below describes one TCR beta chain. Libraries were prepared by immunoSEQ multiplex PCR; TCRdb keeps only in-frame clonotypes and omits some of them. The sample holds around 70,000 clones, 90% to 95% seen once. CDR3 length: 12 residues. Germline V gene lookup returns CDR1 WNHNN and CDR2 SYGVQD (reference sequence). The V end was cut by 4 bases, the J end by 10 bases, with 11 bases between. This entry comes from a study of technical replicates of blood from a handful of donors. The chain carries TRBV10-1 and TRBJ2-1; possible D gene TRBD2, 6 bases. Sequencing was performed on T cells isolated from PBMCs. This clonotype was obtained from a human donor in good health. The CDR3 coding sequence is TGCGCCAGCAGTGTGACTAGTCTCGAGCAGTTCTTC. It specifies CASSVTSLEQFF.